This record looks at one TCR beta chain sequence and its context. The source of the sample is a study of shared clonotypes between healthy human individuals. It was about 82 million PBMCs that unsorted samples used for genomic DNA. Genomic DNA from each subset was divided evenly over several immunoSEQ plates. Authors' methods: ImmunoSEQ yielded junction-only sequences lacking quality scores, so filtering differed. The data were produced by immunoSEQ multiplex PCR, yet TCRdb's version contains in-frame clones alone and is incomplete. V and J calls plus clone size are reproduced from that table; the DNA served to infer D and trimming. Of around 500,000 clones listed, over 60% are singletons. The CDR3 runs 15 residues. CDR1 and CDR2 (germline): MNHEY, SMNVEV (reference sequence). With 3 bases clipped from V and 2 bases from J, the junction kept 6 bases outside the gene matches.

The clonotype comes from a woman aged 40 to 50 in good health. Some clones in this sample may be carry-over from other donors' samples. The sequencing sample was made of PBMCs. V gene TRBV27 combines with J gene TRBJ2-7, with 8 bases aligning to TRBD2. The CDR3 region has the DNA TGTGCCAGCAGTTTCTCCCGGGGGGGTACCTACGAGCAGTACTTC. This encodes CASSFSRGGTYEQYF.